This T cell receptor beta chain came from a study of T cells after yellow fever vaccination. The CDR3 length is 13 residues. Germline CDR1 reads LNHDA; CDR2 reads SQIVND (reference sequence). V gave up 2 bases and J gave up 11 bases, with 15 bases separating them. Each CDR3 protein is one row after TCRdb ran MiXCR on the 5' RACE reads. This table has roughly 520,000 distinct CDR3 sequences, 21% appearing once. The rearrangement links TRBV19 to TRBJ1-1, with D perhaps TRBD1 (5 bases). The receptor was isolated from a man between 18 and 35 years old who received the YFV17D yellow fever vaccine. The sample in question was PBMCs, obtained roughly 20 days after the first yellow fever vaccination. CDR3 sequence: CASSILWDGGAFF. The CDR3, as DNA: TGTGCCAGTAGTATACTTTGGGACGGAGGCGCTTTCTTT.